The T cell receptor beta chain under discussion was sequenced for a study of CD8 T cells in ankylosing spondylitis. Study-wide results and limits: Clones linked to the disease showed a CD8+ phenotype. They occurred at relatively low frequencies in peripheral blood. Clones linked to disease were reported to show significant enrichment in matched ankylosing spondylitis synovial fluid.

TCRdb analysed the 5' RACE reads with MiXCR anew, one entry per CDR3 protein. Here the sample spans fewer than 200,000 distinct CDR3 sequences, 9.8% being singletons. There are 16 residues in the CDR3. Trimming removed 4 bases from V and 0 bases from J, with 17 bases in between. CDR1 SGHNT and CDR2 YYREEE come from the germline V gene (reference sequence). With regard to this clonotype: Antigen unknown.

The clonotype originates from a female donor with ankylosing spondylitis or in good health (not recorded which). Material: blood, either unsorted or a sorted T cell fraction (not recorded which). V and J are TRBV5-4 and TRBJ2-7, with D perhaps given as TRBD1 or TRBD2 (5 bases each). The CDR3 spells CASSMLGDLSSYEQYF. As DNA, the CDR3 is TGTGCCAGCAGCATGCTAGGGGACCTGTCCTCCTACGAGCAGTACTTC.